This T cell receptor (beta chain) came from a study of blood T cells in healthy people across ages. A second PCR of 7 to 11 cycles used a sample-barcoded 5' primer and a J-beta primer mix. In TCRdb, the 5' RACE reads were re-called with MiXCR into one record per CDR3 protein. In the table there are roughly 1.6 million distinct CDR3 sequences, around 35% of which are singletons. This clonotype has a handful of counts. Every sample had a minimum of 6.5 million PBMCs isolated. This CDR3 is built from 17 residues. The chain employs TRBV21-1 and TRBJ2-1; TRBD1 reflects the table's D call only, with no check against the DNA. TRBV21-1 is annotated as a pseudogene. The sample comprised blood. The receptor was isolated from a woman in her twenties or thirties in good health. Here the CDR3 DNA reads TGTGCCAGCAACGAACCGAGGACAGGGAACTCCTACAATGAGCAGTTCTTC. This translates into CASNEPRTGNSYNEQFF.